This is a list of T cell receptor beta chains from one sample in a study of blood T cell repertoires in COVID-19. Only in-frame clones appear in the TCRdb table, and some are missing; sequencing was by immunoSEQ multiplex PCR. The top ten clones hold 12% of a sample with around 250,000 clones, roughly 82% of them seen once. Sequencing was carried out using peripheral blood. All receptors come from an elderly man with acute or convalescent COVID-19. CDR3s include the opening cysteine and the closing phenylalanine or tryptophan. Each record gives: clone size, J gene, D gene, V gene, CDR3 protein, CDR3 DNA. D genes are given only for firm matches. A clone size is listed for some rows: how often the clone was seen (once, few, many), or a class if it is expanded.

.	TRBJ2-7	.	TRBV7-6	CASSFGREQYF	TGTGCCAGCAGCTTCGGTCGGGAGCAGTACTTC
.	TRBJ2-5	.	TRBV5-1	CASSLSGSRETQYF	TGCGCCAGCAGCCTAAGCGGATCTCGAGAGACCCAGTACTTC
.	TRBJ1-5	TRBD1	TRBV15	CATSRASGTGVGNQPQHF	TGTGCCACCAGCAGAGCCTCCGGGACAGGGGTTGGCAATCAGCCCCAGCATTTT
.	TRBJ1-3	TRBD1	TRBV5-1	CASSQTGTDSRLGNTIYF	TGCGCCAGCAGCCAAACCGGGACAGATTCCCGTTTGGGAAACACCATATATTTT
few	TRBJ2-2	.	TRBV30	CAWSGSVKHLNTGELFF	TGTGCCTGGAGTGGGTCTGTAAAGCATCTTAACACCGGGGAGCTGTTTTTT
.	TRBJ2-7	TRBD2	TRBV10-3	CAISEAGGSRYEQYF	TGTGCCATCAGTGAGGCGGGAGGCTCCAGATACGAGCAGTACTTC
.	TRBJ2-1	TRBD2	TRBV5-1	CASSLATSGANEQFF	TGCGCCAGCAGCTTGGCAACTAGCGGTGCAAATGAGCAGTTCTTC
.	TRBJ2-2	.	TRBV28	CASSLIRGFGELFF	TGTGCCAGCAGTTTAATCAGGGGATTCGGGGAGCTGTTTTTT
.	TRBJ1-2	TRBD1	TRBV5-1	CASSLENPLDRRPYGYTF	TGCGCCAGCAGCTTGGAAAATCCTTTGGACAGGCGCCCCTATGGCTACACCTTC
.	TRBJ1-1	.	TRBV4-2	CASSREVAANTEAFF	TGTGCCAGCAGCCGGGAGGTAGCAGCAAACACTGAAGCTTTCTTT
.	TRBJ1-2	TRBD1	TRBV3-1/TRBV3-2	CASSLTGTGSYGYTF	TGTGCCAGCAGCCTCACCGGGACAGGGTCCTATGGCTACACCTTC
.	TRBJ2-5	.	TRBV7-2	CASSRTGFGETQYF	TGTGCCAGCAGTCGGACTGGGTTTGGAGAGACCCAGTACTTC
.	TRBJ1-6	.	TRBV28	CASSLIREGPLHF	TGTGCCAGCAGTCTGATCAGGGAAGGACCCCTCCACTTT
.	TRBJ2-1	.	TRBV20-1	CSASSPGRFSVHEQFF	TGCAGTGCTAGTTCACCCGGTCGATTTAGCGTCCATGAGCAGTTCTTC
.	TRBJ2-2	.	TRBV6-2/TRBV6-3	CASSYVLRTGELFF	TGTGCCAGCAGTTACGTGCTGAGGACCGGGGAGCTGTTTTTT
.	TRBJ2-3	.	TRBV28	CASSLVGGPTDTQYF	TGTGCCAGCAGTTTAGTGGGAGGACCCACAGATACGCAGTATTTT
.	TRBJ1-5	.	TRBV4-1	CASSPSERYQPQHF	TGCGCCAGCAGCCCCTCGGAGAGATATCAGCCCCAGCATTTT
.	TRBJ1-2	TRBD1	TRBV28	CASSLVGQGAWGYTF	TGTGCCAGCAGTTTAGTCGGACAGGGGGCGTGGGGCTACACCTTC
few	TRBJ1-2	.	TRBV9	CASTEGADYGYTF	TGTGCCAGCACCGAAGGGGCAGACTATGGCTACACCTTC
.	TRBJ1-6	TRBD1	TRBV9	CASSIMTGLNSPLHF	TGTGCCAGCAGCATAATGACAGGGCTTAATTCACCCCTCCACTTT
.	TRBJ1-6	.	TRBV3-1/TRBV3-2	CASTSYSSYNSPLHF	TGTGCCAGCACTTCGTATAGCTCCTATAATTCACCCCTCCACTTT
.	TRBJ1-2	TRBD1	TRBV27	CASSPWTGESGYTF	TGTGCCAGCAGTCCCTGGACAGGGGAAAGTGGCTACACCTTC
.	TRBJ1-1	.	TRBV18	CASSSNRANTEAFF	TGTGCCAGCTCATCAAACAGGGCGAACACTGAAGCTTTCTTT
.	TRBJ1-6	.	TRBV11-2	CASSLGGLLGDSPLHF	TGTGCCAGCAGCTTAGGAGGACTCTTGGGAGATTCACCCCTCCACTTT
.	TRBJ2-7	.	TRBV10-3	CAIAEGVYEQYF	TGTGCCATCGCGGAGGGAGTCTACGAGCAGTACTTC
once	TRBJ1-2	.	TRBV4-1	CASSQEPTRGSGYTF	TGCGCCAGCAGCCAAGAACCGACTAGGGGAAGTGGCTACACCTTC
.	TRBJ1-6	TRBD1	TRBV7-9	CASRPGQGANSPLHF	TGTGCCAGCAGACCTGGACAGGGGGCAAATTCACCCCTCCACTTT
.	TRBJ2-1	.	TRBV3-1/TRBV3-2	CASSPGGNEQFF	TGTGCCAGCAGCCCCGGTGGTAATGAGCAGTTCTTC
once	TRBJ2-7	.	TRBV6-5	CASSPGGAFEQYF	TGTGCCAGCAGCCCAGGAGGGGCCTTCGAGCAGTACTTC
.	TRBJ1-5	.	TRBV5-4	CASSSQGSSNQPQHF	TGTGCCAGCAGCTCACAGGGAAGTAGCAATCAGCCCCAGCATTTT
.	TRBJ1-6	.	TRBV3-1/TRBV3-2	CASSQQGRALHF	TGTGCCAGCAGCCAACAGGGGAGGGCCCTCCACTTT
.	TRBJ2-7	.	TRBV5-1	CASSSTGTSSYEQYF	TGCGCCAGCAGTTCCACCGGGACATCCTCCTACGAGCAGTACTTC
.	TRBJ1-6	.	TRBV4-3	CASSHPIGENSPLHF	TGCGCCAGCAGCCACCCGATCGGGGAGAATTCACCCCTCCACTTT
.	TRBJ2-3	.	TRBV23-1	CASRARAPVKRECHPHTDTQYF	TGCGCCAGCAGAGCCCGGGCCCCAGTCAAACGGGAGTGCCACCCGCACACAGATACGCAGTATTTT
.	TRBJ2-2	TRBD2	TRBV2	CASSKSTSGAFGTGELFF	TGTGCCAGCAGTAAATCGACTAGCGGGGCTTTTGGCACCGGGGAGCTGTTTTTT
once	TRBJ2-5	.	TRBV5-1	CASSPQIQETQYF	TGCGCCAGCAGCCCCCAGATACAAGAGACCCAGTACTTC
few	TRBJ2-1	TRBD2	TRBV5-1	CASSPGLRGGRSSYNEQFF	TGCGCCAGCAGCCCCGGCCTGCGCGGGGGTCGAAGCTCCTACAATGAGCAGTTCTTC
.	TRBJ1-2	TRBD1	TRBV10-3	CAISVAETGVGGYTF	TGTGCCATCAGTGTGGCCGAGACAGGGGTTGGGGGCTACACCTTC
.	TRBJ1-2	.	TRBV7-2	CASSLGASGYTF	TGTGCCAGCAGCTTAGGTGCCAGTGGCTACACCTTC
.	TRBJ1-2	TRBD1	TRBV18	CASSEGQEPYGYTF	TGTGCCAGCTCAGAAGGACAGGAGCCCTATGGCTACACCTTC
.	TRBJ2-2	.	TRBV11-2	CASSLAGMGTGELFF	TGTGCCAGCAGCTTAGCGGGAATGGGCACCGGGGAGCTGTTTTTT
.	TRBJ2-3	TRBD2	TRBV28	CASSPRIGKSGGSGTDTQYF	TGTGCCAGCAGCCCACGTATAGGAAAAAGCGGGGGCAGCGGCACAGATACGCAGTATTTT